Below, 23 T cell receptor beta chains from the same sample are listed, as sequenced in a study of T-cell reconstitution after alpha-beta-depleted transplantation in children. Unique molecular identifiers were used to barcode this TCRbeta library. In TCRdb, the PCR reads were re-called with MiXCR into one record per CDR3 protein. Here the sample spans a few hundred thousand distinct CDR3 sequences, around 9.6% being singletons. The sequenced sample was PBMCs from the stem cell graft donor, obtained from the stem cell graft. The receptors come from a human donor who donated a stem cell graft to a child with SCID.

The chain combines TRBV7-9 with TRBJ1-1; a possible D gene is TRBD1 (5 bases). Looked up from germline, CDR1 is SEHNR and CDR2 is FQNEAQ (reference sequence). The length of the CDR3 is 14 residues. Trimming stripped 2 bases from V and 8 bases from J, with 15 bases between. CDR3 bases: TGTGCCAGCAGCTTATGGGGCGGGCAGGGAGAAGCTTTCTTT. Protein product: CASSLWGGQGEAFF.

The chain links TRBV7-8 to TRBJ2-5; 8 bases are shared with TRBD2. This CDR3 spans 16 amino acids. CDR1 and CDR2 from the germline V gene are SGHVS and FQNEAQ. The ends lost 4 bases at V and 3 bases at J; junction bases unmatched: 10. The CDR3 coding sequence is TGTGCCAGCAGCTCGCTGCCGGGGGGGGACAAAGAGACCCAGTACTTC. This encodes CASSSLPGGDKETQYF.

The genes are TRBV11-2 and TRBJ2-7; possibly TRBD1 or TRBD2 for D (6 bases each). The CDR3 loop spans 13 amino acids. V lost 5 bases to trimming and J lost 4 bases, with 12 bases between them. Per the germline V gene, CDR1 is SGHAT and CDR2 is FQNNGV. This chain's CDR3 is CASSRRGAYEQYF. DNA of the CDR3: TGTGCCAGCAGCCGGAGGGGGGCTTACGAGCAGTACTTC. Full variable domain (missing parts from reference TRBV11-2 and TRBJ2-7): EAGVAQSPRYKIIEKRQSVAFWCNPISGHATLYWYQQILGQGPKLLIQFQNNGVVDDSQLPKDRFSAERLKGVDSTLKIQPAKLEDSAVYLCASSRRGAYEQYFGPGTRLTVT.

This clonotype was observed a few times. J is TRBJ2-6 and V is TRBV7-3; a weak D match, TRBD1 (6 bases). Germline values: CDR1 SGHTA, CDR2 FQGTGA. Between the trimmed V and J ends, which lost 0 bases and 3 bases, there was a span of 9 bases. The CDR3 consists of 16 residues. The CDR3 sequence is CASSLTGGSGANVLTF. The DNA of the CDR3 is TGTGCCAGCAGCTTAACAGGGGGAAGTGGGGCCAACGTCCTGACTTTC.

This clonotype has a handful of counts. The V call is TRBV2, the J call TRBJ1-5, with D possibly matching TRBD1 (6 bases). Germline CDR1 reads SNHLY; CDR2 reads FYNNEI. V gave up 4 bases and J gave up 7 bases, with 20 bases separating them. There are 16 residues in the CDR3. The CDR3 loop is CASSVLTGKGAQPQHF. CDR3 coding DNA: TGTGCCAGCAGTGTGCTGACAGGCAAGGGTGCGCAGCCCCAGCATTTT.

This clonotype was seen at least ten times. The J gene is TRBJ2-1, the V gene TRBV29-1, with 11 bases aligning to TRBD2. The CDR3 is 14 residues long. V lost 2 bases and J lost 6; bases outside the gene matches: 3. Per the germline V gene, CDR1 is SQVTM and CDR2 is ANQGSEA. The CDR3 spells CSVEWTSGFNEQFF. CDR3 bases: TGCAGCGTTGAATGGACTAGCGGGTTCAATGAGCAGTTCTTC.

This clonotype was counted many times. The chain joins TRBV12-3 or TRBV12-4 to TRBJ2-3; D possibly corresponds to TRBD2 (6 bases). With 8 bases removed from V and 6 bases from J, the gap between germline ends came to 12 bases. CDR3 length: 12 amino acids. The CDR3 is CASGITSDTQYF. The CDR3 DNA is TGTGCCAGCGGCATAACTAGCGATACGCAGTATTTT.

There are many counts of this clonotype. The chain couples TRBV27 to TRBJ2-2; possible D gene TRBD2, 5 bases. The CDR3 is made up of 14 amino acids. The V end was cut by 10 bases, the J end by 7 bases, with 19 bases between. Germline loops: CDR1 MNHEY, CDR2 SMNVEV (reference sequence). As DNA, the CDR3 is TGTGCCACCCGCCTCTTTATACGGGACGGGGAGCTGTTTTTT. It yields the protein CATRLFIRDGELFF.

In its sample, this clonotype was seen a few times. The CDR3 protein is CASSPDGGTGELFF. For the CDR3, the DNA is TGCGCCAGCAGCCCGGACGGGGGGACCGGGGAGCTGTTTTTT. The chain combines TRBV5-1 with TRBJ2-2, with 7 bases lining up with TRBD2. Germline assignment: CDR1 SGHRS and CDR2 YFSETQ. Germline trimming cut 4 bases from V and 5 bases from J; bases unmatched to any gene: 5. This CDR3 is built from 14 residues.

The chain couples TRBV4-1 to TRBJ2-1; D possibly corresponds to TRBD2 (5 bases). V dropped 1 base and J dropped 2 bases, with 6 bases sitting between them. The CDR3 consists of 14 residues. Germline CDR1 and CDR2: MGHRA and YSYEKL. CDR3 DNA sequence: TGCGCCAGCAGCCAAGCGGGGACCTACAATGAGCAGTTCTTC. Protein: CASSQAGTYNEQFF.

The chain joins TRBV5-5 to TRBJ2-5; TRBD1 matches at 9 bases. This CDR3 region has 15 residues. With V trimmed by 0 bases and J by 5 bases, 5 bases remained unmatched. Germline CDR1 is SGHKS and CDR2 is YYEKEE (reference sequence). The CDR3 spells CASSLETGGWETQYF. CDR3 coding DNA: TGTGCCAGCAGCTTGGAAACAGGGGGCTGGGAGACCCAGTACTTC.

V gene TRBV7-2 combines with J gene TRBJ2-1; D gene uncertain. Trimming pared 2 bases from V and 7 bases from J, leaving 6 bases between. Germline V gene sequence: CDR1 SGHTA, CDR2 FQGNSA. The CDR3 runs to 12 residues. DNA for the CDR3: TGTGCCAGCAGCTTAAGGTTGAATGAGCAGTTCTTC. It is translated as CASSLRLNEQFF.

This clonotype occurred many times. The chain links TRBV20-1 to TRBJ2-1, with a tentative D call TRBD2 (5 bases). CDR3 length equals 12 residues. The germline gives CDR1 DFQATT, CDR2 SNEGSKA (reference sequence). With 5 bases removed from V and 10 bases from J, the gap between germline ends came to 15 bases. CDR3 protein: CSAPPLAGEQFF. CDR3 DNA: TGCAGTGCTCCCCCCCTAGCTGGGGAGCAGTTCTTC.

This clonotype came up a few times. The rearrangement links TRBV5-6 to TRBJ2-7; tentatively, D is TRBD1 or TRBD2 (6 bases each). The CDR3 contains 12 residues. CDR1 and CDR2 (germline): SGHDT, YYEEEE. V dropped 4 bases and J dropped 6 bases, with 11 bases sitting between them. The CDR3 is CASSPRGGEQYF. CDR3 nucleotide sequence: TGTGCCAGCAGCCCCAGGGGAGGCGAGCAGTACTTC.

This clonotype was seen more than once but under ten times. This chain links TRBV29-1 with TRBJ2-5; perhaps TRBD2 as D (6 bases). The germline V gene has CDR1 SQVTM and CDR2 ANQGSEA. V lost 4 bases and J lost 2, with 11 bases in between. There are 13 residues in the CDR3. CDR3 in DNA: TGCAGCGTTGTGTCAGCGGGTCAAGAGACCCAGTACTTC. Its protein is CSVVSAGQETQYF.

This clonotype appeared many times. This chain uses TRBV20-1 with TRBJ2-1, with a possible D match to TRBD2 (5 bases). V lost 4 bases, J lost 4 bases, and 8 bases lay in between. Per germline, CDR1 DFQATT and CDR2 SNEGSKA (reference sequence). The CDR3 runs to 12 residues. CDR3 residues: CSAISGYNEQFF. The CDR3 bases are TGCAGTGCTATATCGGGGTACAATGAGCAGTTCTTC.

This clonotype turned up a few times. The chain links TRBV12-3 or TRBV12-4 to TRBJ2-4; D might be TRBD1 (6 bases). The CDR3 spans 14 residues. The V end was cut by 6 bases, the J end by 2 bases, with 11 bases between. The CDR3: CASRPQGTKNIQYF. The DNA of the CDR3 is TGTGCCAGCAGGCCACAGGGAACCAAAAACATTCAGTACTTC.

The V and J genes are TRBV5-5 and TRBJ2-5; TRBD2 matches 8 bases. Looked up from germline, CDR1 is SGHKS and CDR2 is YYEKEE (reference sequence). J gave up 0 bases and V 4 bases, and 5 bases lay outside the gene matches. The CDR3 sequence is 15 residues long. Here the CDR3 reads CASSAIGGDQETQYF. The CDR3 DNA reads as TGTGCCAGCAGCGCTATCGGGGGGGACCAAGAGACCCAGTACTTC.

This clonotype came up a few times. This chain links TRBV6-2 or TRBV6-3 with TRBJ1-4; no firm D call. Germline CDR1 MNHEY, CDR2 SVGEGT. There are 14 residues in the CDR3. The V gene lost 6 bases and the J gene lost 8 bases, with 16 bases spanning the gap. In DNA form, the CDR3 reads TGTGCCAGCAGCCGGCCAACCCTGGGAGAAAAACTGTTTTTT. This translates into CASSRPTLGEKLFF.

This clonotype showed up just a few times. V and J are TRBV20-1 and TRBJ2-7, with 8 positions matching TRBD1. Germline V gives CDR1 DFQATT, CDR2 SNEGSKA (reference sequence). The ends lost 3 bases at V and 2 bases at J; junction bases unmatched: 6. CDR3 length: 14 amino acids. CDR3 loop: CSASGRDRTYEQYF. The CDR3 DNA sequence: TGCAGTGCTAGTGGCCGGGACAGGACCTACGAGCAGTACTTC.

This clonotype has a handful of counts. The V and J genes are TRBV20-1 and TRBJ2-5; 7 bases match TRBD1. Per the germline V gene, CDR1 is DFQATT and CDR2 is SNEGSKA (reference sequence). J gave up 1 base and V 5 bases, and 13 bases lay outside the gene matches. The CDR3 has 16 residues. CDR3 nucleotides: TGCAGTGCTCAAAGGACAGGTTTGGACCCCCAAGAGACCCAGTACTTC. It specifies CSAQRTGLDPQETQYF.

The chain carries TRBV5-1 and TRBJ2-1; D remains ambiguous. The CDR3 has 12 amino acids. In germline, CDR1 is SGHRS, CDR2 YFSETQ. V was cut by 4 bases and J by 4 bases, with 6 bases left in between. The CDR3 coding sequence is TGCGCCAGCAGCAACAGATACAATGAGCAGTTCTTC. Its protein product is CASSNRYNEQFF. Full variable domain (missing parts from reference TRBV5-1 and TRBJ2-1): KAGVTQTPRYLIKTRGQQVTLSCSPISGHRSVSWYQQTPGQGLQFLFEYFSETQRNKGNFPGRFSGRQFSNSRSEMNVSTLELGDSALYLCASSNRYNEQFFGPGTRLTVL.

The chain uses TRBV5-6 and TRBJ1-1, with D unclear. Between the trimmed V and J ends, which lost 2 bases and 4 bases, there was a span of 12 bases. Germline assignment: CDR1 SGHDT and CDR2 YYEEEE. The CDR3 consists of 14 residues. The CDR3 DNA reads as TGTGCCAGCAGCTTCGCAAGTACGGGCACTGAAGCTTTCTTT. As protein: CASSFASTGTEAFF.